This is a list of T cell receptor beta chains from one sample in a study of regulatory T cells in long-lasting Graves disease. TCRdb fed the multiplex PCR reads into MiXCR, producing one record per CDR3 protein. Among a few hundred thousand distinct CDR3 sequences, over 15% were seen once, and the ten largest hold about 32%. The sample was also reused in another study, on T cells in Graves' hyperthyroidism and ophthalmopathy.

This specimen was peripheral blood mononuclear cells (PBMCs), taken at new diagnosis, from a patient treated with antithyroid drugs. Receptors originate from a man aged 35 to 55 with Graves disease. Both conserved end residues are part of each CDR3. A D gene is named only where the DNA matches it firmly. Not every row has a clone size; where given, it reads once, few, many or a size class.

d_call: -; v_call: TRBV30; clone_size: many; j_call: TRBJ2-7; cdr3_nt: TGTGCCTGGACGGAAGGGGGGCCTTACGAGCAGTACTTC; cdr3_aa: CAWTEGGPYEQYF
d_call: -; v_call: TRBV9; clone_size: few; j_call: TRBJ1-2; cdr3_nt: TGTGCCAGCAGCGATTTTGGGAGGGCGGACTATGGCTACACCTTC; cdr3_aa: CASSDFGRADYGYTF
d_call: -; v_call: TRBV5-5; clone_size: -; j_call: TRBJ1-5; cdr3_nt: TGTGCCAGCAGCTTGAAGGGCGGGGATCTTCAGCCCCAGCATTTT; cdr3_aa: CASSLKGGDLQPQHF
d_call: TRBD1; v_call: TRBV5-1; clone_size: many; j_call: TRBJ1-4; cdr3_nt: TGCGCCAGCAGCTGGGGACAGGGATCAGATGAAAAACTGTTTTTT; cdr3_aa: CASSWGQGSDEKLFF
d_call: TRBD2; v_call: TRBV28; clone_size: -; j_call: TRBJ2-7; cdr3_nt: TGTGCCACCGAGGCGGGCAGCGGGAGCTCCTACGAGCAGTACTTC; cdr3_aa: CATEAGSGSSYEQYF
d_call: -; v_call: TRBV7-2; clone_size: -; j_call: TRBJ2-7; cdr3_nt: TGTGCCAGCAGCTTAGGCCGGCTCCGGGACTACGAGCAGTACTTC; cdr3_aa: CASSLGRLRDYEQYF
d_call: -; v_call: TRBV7-2; clone_size: many; j_call: TRBJ2-3; cdr3_nt: TGTGCCAGCAGTAGAGTTCGGGATACGCAGTATTTT; cdr3_aa: CASSRVRDTQYF
d_call: -; v_call: TRBV29-1; clone_size: few; j_call: TRBJ2-2; cdr3_nt: TGCAGCTACGATAACACCGGGGAGCTGTTTTTT; cdr3_aa: CSYDNTGELFF
d_call: -; v_call: TRBV27; clone_size: -; j_call: TRBJ1-5; cdr3_nt: TGTGCCAGCCTCCCTAATCAGCCCCAGCATTTT; cdr3_aa: CASLPNQPQHF
d_call: -; v_call: TRBV29-1; clone_size: many; j_call: TRBJ2-1; cdr3_nt: TGCAGCGTTGCCCACCCCCACCACAATGAGCAGTTCTTC; cdr3_aa: CSVAHPHHNEQFF
d_call: -; v_call: TRBV28; clone_size: many; j_call: TRBJ1-4; cdr3_nt: TGTGCCAGCAGGGGGGTTTTCGAAAAACTGTTTTTT; cdr3_aa: CASRGVFEKLFF
d_call: -; v_call: TRBV9; clone_size: many; j_call: TRBJ2-1; cdr3_nt: TGTGCCAGCAGCGTAGTTGCGGGGCTTGCTAGCTCCTACAATGAGCAGTTCTTC; cdr3_aa: CASSVVAGLASSYNEQFF
d_call: TRBD1; v_call: TRBV6-1; clone_size: few; j_call: TRBJ2-7; cdr3_nt: TGTGCCAGCAGACTGGGACAGGCGGTTTACGAGCAGTACTTC; cdr3_aa: CASRLGQAVYEQYF
d_call: -; v_call: TRBV4-1; clone_size: -; j_call: TRBJ1-5; cdr3_nt: TGCGCCAGCAGCCAAGTAGGGTTAAGACAGCCCCAGCATTTT; cdr3_aa: CASSQVGLRQPQHF
d_call: -; v_call: TRBV11-2; clone_size: many; j_call: TRBJ1-6; cdr3_nt: TGTGCCAGCAGCCAGGGCCCCCGGGGGGATTCACCCCTCCACTTT; cdr3_aa: CASSQGPRGDSPLHF
d_call: TRBD1; v_call: TRBV2; clone_size: few; j_call: TRBJ1-1; cdr3_nt: TGTGCCAGCAGTGACAGGGGGCTGGAAGCTTTCTTT; cdr3_aa: CASSDRGLEAFF
d_call: -; v_call: TRBV11-3; clone_size: many; j_call: TRBJ1-1; cdr3_nt: TGTGCCAGCAGCTTTTCTGGAATCGATTATACTGAAGCTTTCTTT; cdr3_aa: CASSFSGIDYTEAFF
d_call: TRBD2; v_call: TRBV20-1; clone_size: -; j_call: TRBJ2-3; cdr3_nt: TGCAGTGCTAGAGATGCTAGCGGGGGCACAGATACGCAGTATTTT; cdr3_aa: CSARDASGGTDTQYF
d_call: TRBD1; v_call: TRBV14; clone_size: many; j_call: TRBJ2-1; cdr3_nt: TGTGCCAGCAGCCCCTGGACAGGGTACAATGAGCAGTTCTTC; cdr3_aa: CASSPWTGYNEQFF
d_call: -; v_call: TRBV27; clone_size: many; j_call: TRBJ2-1; cdr3_nt: TGTGCCAGCAGTTTTGGCGGTACCCTTAACAATGAGCAGTTCTTC; cdr3_aa: CASSFGGTLNNEQFF
d_call: -; v_call: TRBV7-2; clone_size: many; j_call: TRBJ2-7; cdr3_nt: TGTGCCAGCAGCGCCGAGAGGGCTTCCTACGAGCAGTACTTC; cdr3_aa: CASSAERASYEQYF
d_call: -; v_call: TRBV24-1; clone_size: many; j_call: TRBJ2-3; cdr3_nt: TGTGCCACCAGTGATTTGGGGTCGACGGTAGATACGCAGTATTTT; cdr3_aa: CATSDLGSTVDTQYF
d_call: -; v_call: TRBV12-5; clone_size: few; j_call: TRBJ2-1; cdr3_nt: TGTGCTAGTGGCTTTTCCGGTGAGCAGTTCTTC; cdr3_aa: CASGFSGEQFF
d_call: TRBD1; v_call: TRBV5-1; clone_size: many; j_call: TRBJ2-5; cdr3_nt: TGCGCCAGCAAGACCCCGGGGACAGACCAAGAGACCCAGTACTTC; cdr3_aa: CASKTPGTDQETQYF
d_call: -; v_call: TRBV7-2; clone_size: many; j_call: TRBJ2-3; cdr3_nt: TGTGCCAGCAGCTTGGATCATTCTAGCACAGATACGCAGTATTTT; cdr3_aa: CASSLDHSSTDTQYF
d_call: -; v_call: TRBV2; clone_size: many; j_call: TRBJ1-1; cdr3_nt: TGTGCCACGGCTCGGGACGCGAACACTGAAGCTTTCTTT; cdr3_aa: CATARDANTEAFF
d_call: -; v_call: TRBV12-3/TRBV12-4; clone_size: many; j_call: TRBJ1-5; cdr3_nt: TGTGCCAGCACGAAGTATCATAGCAATCAGCCCCAGCATTTT; cdr3_aa: CASTKYHSNQPQHF
d_call: -; v_call: TRBV7-9; clone_size: many; j_call: TRBJ2-1; cdr3_nt: TGTGCCAGCTCCCAGCCCTCATACAATGAGCAGTTCTTC; cdr3_aa: CASSQPSYNEQFF
d_call: -; v_call: TRBV28; clone_size: many; j_call: TRBJ2-7; cdr3_nt: TGTGCCAGCAGTTTAATTGGGGACTCCTACGAGCAGTACTTC; cdr3_aa: CASSLIGDSYEQYF
d_call: TRBD1; v_call: TRBV5-1; clone_size: -; j_call: TRBJ2-7; cdr3_nt: TGCGCCCGCAGCTTAGTTGGACAGGGAGGCCAGCAGTACTTC; cdr3_aa: CARSLVGQGGQQYF
d_call: TRBD2; v_call: TRBV5-1; clone_size: -; j_call: TRBJ2-7; cdr3_nt: TGCGCCAGCAGCTTGCCGAGAGCGGGGGGAACCTCCTACGAGCAGTACTTC; cdr3_aa: CASSLPRAGGTSYEQYF
d_call: -; v_call: TRBV20-1; clone_size: -; j_call: TRBJ2-2; cdr3_nt: TGCAGTGCTAGAGATGCTCGGCAGGGGAGCACCGGGGAGCTGTTTTTT; cdr3_aa: CSARDARQGSTGELFF
d_call: -; v_call: TRBV29-1; clone_size: many; j_call: TRBJ1-1; cdr3_nt: TGCAGCGTTGAAGGAAATCAGTCTGAAGCTTTCTTT; cdr3_aa: CSVEGNQSEAFF
d_call: -; v_call: TRBV5-6; clone_size: few; j_call: TRBJ2-6; cdr3_nt: TGTGCCAGCAGCTTGGTGCGCTGGGGGCAGTCTGGGGCCAACGTCCTGACTTTC; cdr3_aa: CASSLVRWGQSGANVLTF
d_call: -; v_call: TRBV11-3; clone_size: many; j_call: TRBJ1-2; cdr3_nt: TGTGCCAGCAGCTTAGGGGAGCGGTTGAGTGGCTACACCTTC; cdr3_aa: CASSLGERLSGYTF
d_call: -; v_call: TRBV3-1; clone_size: many; j_call: TRBJ1-2; cdr3_nt: TGTGCCAGCAGCCACGAATGGTCGGCAGGGCATGGCTACACCTTC; cdr3_aa: CASSHEWSAGHGYTF
d_call: TRBD1; v_call: TRBV28; clone_size: many; j_call: TRBJ1-1; cdr3_nt: TGTGCCAGCAGGCTGATTGGGAACAGGGGCAACACTGAAGCTTTCTTT; cdr3_aa: CASRLIGNRGNTEAFF
d_call: TRBD1; v_call: TRBV2; clone_size: many; j_call: TRBJ2-5; cdr3_nt: TGTGCCAGCAGCGGACAGGGGACGCAAGAGACCCAGTACTTC; cdr3_aa: CASSGQGTQETQYF
d_call: -; v_call: TRBV7-3; clone_size: many; j_call: TRBJ2-5; cdr3_nt: TGTGCCAGCAGCTTTCAGGGGGGCCCTTTGGAGACCCAGTACTTC; cdr3_aa: CASSFQGGPLETQYF
d_call: -; v_call: TRBV7-2; clone_size: many; j_call: TRBJ1-1; cdr3_nt: TGTGCCAGCAGCCCAGGACTGTGGACTGAAGCTTTCTTT; cdr3_aa: CASSPGLWTEAFF
d_call: TRBD2; v_call: TRBV18; clone_size: many; j_call: TRBJ2-7; cdr3_nt: TGTGCCAGCTCGTCGACGACGGGGGGCTACGAGCAGTACTTC; cdr3_aa: CASSSTTGGYEQYF
d_call: TRBD2; v_call: TRBV4-2; clone_size: -; j_call: TRBJ2-3; cdr3_nt: TGTGCCAGCAGCCAAGATCAAGATGTGACTAGCGGTAGTCCCAGCACAGATACGCAGTATTTT; cdr3_aa: CASSQDQDVTSGSPSTDTQYF
d_call: -; v_call: TRBV12-5; clone_size: -; j_call: TRBJ2-5; cdr3_nt: TGTGCTAGTGGTTTGGTAGACAATGAGCAGTACTTC; cdr3_aa: CASGLVDNEQYF
d_call: -; v_call: TRBV10-3; clone_size: -; j_call: TRBJ1-6; cdr3_nt: TGTGCCACATCATCAACGGGGGCGAATTCACCCCTCCACTTT; cdr3_aa: CATSSTGANSPLHF
d_call: -; v_call: TRBV6-1; clone_size: -; j_call: TRBJ2-2; cdr3_nt: TGTGCCAGCAGTCCCGCGACCTTTTATCGCACCGGGGAGCTGTTTTTT; cdr3_aa: CASSPATFYRTGELFF
d_call: -; v_call: TRBV28; clone_size: -; j_call: TRBJ2-7; cdr3_nt: TGTGCCAGCAGTTTAATAGGCGGATCCAACTACGAGCAGTACTTC; cdr3_aa: CASSLIGGSNYEQYF
d_call: -; v_call: TRBV15; clone_size: few; j_call: TRBJ1-2; cdr3_nt: TGTGCCACCAGCCGACAGATAGCCTATGGCTACACCTTC; cdr3_aa: CATSRQIAYGYTF
d_call: -; v_call: TRBV11-3; clone_size: many; j_call: TRBJ1-6; cdr3_nt: TGTGCCAGCAGCTCCCAAGGTCTTTCACCCCTCCACTTT; cdr3_aa: CASSSQGLSPLHF